The 32 T cell receptor beta chains given below trace back to one sample, sequenced in a study of cytomegalovirus exposure and HLA in healthy donors. This PCR relied on a set of 60 Vbeta primers and 13 Jbeta primers. Here immunoSEQ multiplex PCR was the method, and the copy in TCRdb shows in-frame clones only, minus some. The data contain roughly 100,000 clones, 83% of them singletons. The sample consisted of PBMCs. These receptors came from a man aged 18-30 years in good health and CMV-seronegative.

This clone was recorded once. The chain joins TRBV7-3 to TRBJ2-7, with D perhaps TRBD2 (6 bases). Germline V gene data show CDR1 as SGHTA and CDR2 as FQGTGA. The V gene lost 1 base and the J gene lost 6 bases, with 13 bases spanning the gap. The CDR3 is 14 amino acids. The CDR3 here is CASSLSDGGTEQYF. In DNA, the CDR3 is TGTGCCAGCAGCTTAAGTGATGGAGGGACCGAGCAGTACTTC.

This chain connects TRBV28 to TRBJ2-1, with 7 nucleotides matching TRBD2. Germline lookup yields CDR1 MDHEN and CDR2 SYDVKM. The V segment lost 6 bases and the J segment 11 bases; nucleotides outside the gene matches: 4. The CDR3 totals 11 residues. This CDR3 reads CASRGGEKQFF. CDR3 coding DNA: TGTGCCAGCAGGGGAGGGGAGAAGCAGTTCTTC. The full variable domain, rest sourced from reference TRBV28 and TRBJ2-1, is DVKVTQSSRYLVKRTGEKVFLECVQDMDHENMFWYRQDPGLGLRLIYFSYDVKMKEKGDIPEGYSVSREKKERFSLILESASTNQTSMYLCASRGGEKQFFGPGTRLTVL.

This chain uses TRBV27 with TRBJ2-2; weak D call: TRBD2 (6 bases). Germline V gives CDR1 MNHEY, CDR2 SMNVEV (reference sequence). V was pared by 0 bases and J by 1 base, with 9 bases between. The CDR3 is 16 residues long. The CDR3 region is CASSLSFGGNTGELFF. CDR3 coding DNA: TGTGCCAGCAGTTTATCGTTCGGGGGGAACACCGGGGAGCTGTTTTTT.

The gene calls are TRBV5-4 and TRBJ2-3, with TRBD2 identical over 7 bases. Per germline, CDR1 SGHNT and CDR2 YYREEE (reference sequence). Trimming cost V 9 bases and J 1 base; bases outside gene matches: 5. The CDR3 sequence is 13 residues long. CDR3 residues: CATTSAGTDTQYF. CDR3 bases: TGTGCCACCACTAGCGCAGGCACAGATACGCAGTATTTT.

This chain joins TRBV6-5 and TRBJ1-5; tentatively, D is TRBD1 (5 bases). The CDR3 sequence is 13 residues long. Germline-derived CDR1 and CDR2 are MNHEY and SVGAGI. V dropped 5 bases and J dropped 3 bases, with 8 bases sitting between them. The CDR3 nucleotides are TGTGCCAGCAGTCCGACAGTCAATCAGCCCCAGCATTTT. Translating it yields CASSPTVNQPQHF.

J is TRBJ1-1 and V is TRBV27, with a weak D call TRBD1 (5 bases). The V end lost 6 bases, the J end lost 0 bases, and 8 bases lay between the germline ends. This CDR3 comprises 13 residues. The germline V gene encodes CDR1 MNHEY and CDR2 SMNVEV (reference sequence). The CDR3, as DNA: TGTGCCAGCAGGGTAGGGGTGAACACTGAAGCTTTCTTT. It codes for CASRVGVNTEAFF.

The V gene is TRBV2, the J gene TRBJ2-7; 8 bases match TRBD1. CDR1 and CDR2 from the germline V gene are SNHLY and FYNNEI. The CDR3 is 15 amino acids. The ends lost 2 bases at V and 0 bases at J; junction bases unmatched: 3. The CDR3 reads CASSEQGAPSYEQYF. CDR3 coding DNA: TGTGCCAGCAGTGAACAGGGGGCCCCCTCCTACGAGCAGTACTTC.

The chain couples TRBV2 to TRBJ1-2, with D possibly matching TRBD1 (6 bases). Germline CDR1 reads SNHLY; CDR2 reads FYNNEI. This CDR3 is 12 amino acids long. Trimming pared 7 bases from V and 4 bases from J, leaving 10 bases between. Here the CDR3 reads CASITGTYGYTF. DNA of the CDR3: TGTGCCAGCATTACAGGGACCTATGGCTACACCTTC.

The chain links TRBV7-9 to TRBJ2-1, with TRBD1 identical over 7 bases. The CDR3 length is 16 residues. With V trimmed by 5 bases and J by 3 bases, 10 bases remained unmatched. Germline V gene data show CDR1 as SEHNR and CDR2 as FQNEAQ (reference sequence). DNA of the CDR3: TGTGCCAGCAGCCCCCGACAGGGACCCCACTACAATGAGCAGTTCTTC. Protein product: CASSPRQGPHYNEQFF.

The V call is TRBV28, the J call TRBJ2-3, with D possibly being TRBD1 (5 bases). The V and J ends lost 1 base and 2 bases respectively, with 10 bases between them. This CDR3 region has 15 residues. Germline CDR1 is MDHEN and CDR2 is SYDVKM. This chain's CDR3 is CASSLSRDNTDTQYF. The DNA for the CDR3 is TGTGCCAGCAGTTTATCCAGGGATAACACAGATACGCAGTATTTT.

The chain couples TRBV5-1 to TRBJ1-1; D is unclear. CDR1 and CDR2 (germline): SGHRS, YFSETQ. The CDR3 spans 15 residues. V shed 3 bases and J shed 1 base, with 13 bases lying between them. The CDR3 DNA follows: TGCGCCAGCAGCTGGAGCCATACTGAGAACACTGAAGCTTTCTTT. Residues: CASSWSHTENTEAFF.

The V call is TRBV5-1, the J call TRBJ2-4; 8 bases agree with TRBD2. Unmatched junction bases numbered 12, after V lost 4 bases and J lost 6 bases. The CDR3 totals 16 residues. Germline V gene data show CDR1 as SGHRS and CDR2 as YFSETQ. CDR3 coding DNA: TGCGCCAGCAGCCGACTCTCGGGGGGGGACACAAACATTCAGTACTTC. It yields the protein CASSRLSGGDTNIQYF.

This clone was counted a single time. The junction differs from germline at one of its ends, possibly a read error. The same CDR3 also results from other DNA sequences found in this sample. V gene TRBV13 combines with J gene TRBJ2-4, with 12 bases fitting TRBD1. Germline V CDR1 and CDR2: PRHDT, FYEKMQ (reference sequence). This CDR3 region has 18 residues. This chain's CDR3 is CASSFGDRGPETKNIQYF. In nucleotides, the CDR3 is TGTGCCAGCAGCTTTGGGGACAGGGGGCCTGAGACCAAAAACATTCAGTATTTC. The variable domain in full, with the rest retrieved from reference TRBV13 and TRBJ2-4, is AAGVIQSPRHLIKEKRETATLKCYPIPRHDTVYWYQQGPGQDPQFLISFYEKMQSDKGSIPDRFSAQQFSDYHSELNMSSLELGDSALYFCASSFGDRGPETKNIQYFGAGTRLSVL.

The chain uses TRBV19 and TRBJ2-1, with 10 nucleotides matching TRBD2. J was trimmed by 9 bases and V by 4 bases; bases with no gene match: 15. Germline CDR1 is LNHDA and CDR2 is SQIVND (reference sequence). The CDR3 covers 17 residues. The CDR3 reads CASSTYEDSGRYGEQFF. In nucleotides, the CDR3 is TGTGCCAGTAGTACCTACGAGGATAGCGGGAGGTATGGTGAGCAGTTCTTC.

The gene calls are TRBV5-6 and TRBJ1-1; D ambiguous. Trimming stripped 5 bases from V and 3 bases from J, with 17 bases between. In germline, CDR1 is SGHDT, CDR2 YYEEEE. This CDR3 region has 15 residues. In DNA form, the CDR3 reads TGTGCCAGCAGGTTGAGAGTGAGGGCGGACACTGAAGCTTTCTTT. This encodes CASRLRVRADTEAFF.

CDR3 nucleotides: TGTGCCAGCAGTTTCGAACTAGAGTACTGGTACGAGCAGTACTTC. It encodes CASSFELEYWYEQYF. V gene TRBV27 combines with J gene TRBJ2-5; perhaps TRBD2 as D (5 bases). Gene TRBJ2-7 matches the end of the DNA better, so the J call may be wrong. Germline V CDR1 and CDR2: MNHEY, SMNVEV (reference sequence). CDR3 length: 15 amino acids.

The V and J genes are TRBV9 and TRBJ2-7; 9 bases are shared with TRBD2. The CDR3 sequence is 15 residues long. V was clipped by 3 bases and J by 1 base; unmatched bases: 5. Germline CDR1 is SGDLS and CDR2 is YYNGEE. The CDR3 sequence is CASSARLAESYEQYF. DNA for the CDR3: TGTGCCAGCAGCGCCCGACTAGCGGAATCCTACGAGCAGTACTTC.

The CDR3 bases are TGCGCCAGCAGCCAAGAAGGGACTAGCTACGAGCAGTACTTC. Its protein is CASSQEGTSYEQYF. The chain couples TRBV4-3 to TRBJ2-7; 8 positions match TRBD2. Germline assignment: CDR1 LGHNA and CDR2 YSLEER. CDR3 length: 14 amino acids. V trimming: 0 bases; J trimming: 3 bases; junction bases outside the gene matches: 1.

This clone was counted a single time. V and J are TRBV7-7 and TRBJ2-2, with 10 bases that match TRBD2. CDR1 is SSHAT and CDR2 is FNYEAQ in the germline V gene (reference sequence). This CDR3 comprises 16 residues. V gave up 5 bases and J gave up 7 bases; unmatched junction bases: 10. CDR3 region: CASSRTGTSVVGELFF. DNA for the CDR3: TGTGCCAGCAGCCGAACCGGGACTAGCGTCGTCGGGGAGCTGTTTTTT.

This clone was seen once. This chain connects TRBV6-6 to TRBJ2-5, with D possibly matching TRBD1 (5 bases). CDR3 size: 14 residues. CDR1 is MNHNY and CDR2 is SVGAGI in the germline V gene (reference sequence). With 2 bases removed from V and 5 bases from J, the gap between germline ends came to 12 bases. The CDR3 sequence is CASSYKFKGETQYF. CDR3 bases: TGTGCCAGCAGTTACAAATTCAAGGGGGAGACCCAGTACTTC.

The chain links TRBV19 to TRBJ2-7; 11 positions match TRBD2. Trimming at V came to 0 bases and at J to 2 bases, leaving 3 bases not matched to a gene. Germline-derived CDR1 and CDR2 are LNHDA and SQIVND (reference sequence). The length of the CDR3 is 16 residues. The CDR3: CASSIDRLAGPYEQYF. The CDR3 coding sequence is TGTGCCAGTAGTATAGATCGACTAGCGGGACCCTACGAGCAGTACTTC.

This clone was counted between two and nine times. The gene calls are TRBV6-5 and TRBJ1-1; D remains unclear. Germline-derived CDR1 and CDR2 are MNHEY and SVGAGI. The V gene lost 7 bases and the J gene lost 1 base, with 13 bases spanning the gap. This CDR3 region has 14 residues. DNA of the CDR3: TGTGCCAGCACCACGGTGACTGGGAACACTGAAGCTTTCTTT. Its protein product is CASTTVTGNTEAFF.

The chain joins TRBV19 to TRBJ2-7, with 11 bases fitting TRBD1. This CDR3 is built from 14 residues. V lost 3 bases, J lost 4 bases, and 2 bases stayed unmatched. Germline-derived CDR1 and CDR2 are LNHDA and SQIVND (reference sequence). CDR3 amino acids: CASSIRDRGYEQYF. CDR3 DNA: TGTGCCAGTAGTATCCGGGACAGGGGGTACGAGCAGTACTTC.

V gene TRBV19 combines with J gene TRBJ1-2; the match to TRBD1 covers 7 bases. This CDR3 spans 13 amino acids. Germline lookup yields CDR1 LNHDA and CDR2 SQIVND (reference sequence). The V and J ends lost 3 bases and 7 bases, in that order; junction bases with no gene match: 5. CDR3 DNA: TGTGCCAGTAGTATTTTCAGGGGGGCTGGCTACACCTTC. This translates into CASSIFRGAGYTF.

The J gene is TRBJ2-3, the V gene TRBV11-1; D is unclear. Germline values: CDR1 SGHAT, CDR2 FQDESV (reference sequence). Trimming took 8 bases from V and 0 from J, leaving 15 bases between them. This CDR3 comprises 15 residues. The CDR3 is CASGPGVSSTDTQYF. Here the CDR3 DNA reads TGTGCCAGCGGTCCCGGAGTCTCTAGCACAGATACGCAGTATTTT.

This chain joins TRBV15 and TRBJ1-5; D ambiguous. V lost 1 base to trimming and J lost 8 bases, with 6 bases between them. The length of the CDR3 is 12 residues. Per germline, CDR1 LNHNV and CDR2 YYDKDF (reference sequence). The CDR3 sequence is CATSRVQKPQHF. DNA for the CDR3: TGTGCCACCAGCAGAGTCCAGAAGCCCCAGCATTTT.

This chain connects TRBV14 to TRBJ2-7; a possible D gene is TRBD2 (6 bases). The V and J ends lost 1 base and 6 bases respectively, with 10 bases between them. CDR1 is SGHDN and CDR2 is FVKESK in the germline V gene. The CDR3 is made up of 13 amino acids. The CDR3 sequence: CASSQGGVSEQYF. CDR3 DNA sequence: TGTGCCAGCAGCCAAGGGGGGGTTTCCGAGCAGTACTTC. Full variable domain (remainder filled in from reference TRBV14 and TRBJ2-7): EAGVTQFPSHSVIEKGQTVTLRCDPISGHDNLYWYRRVMGKEIKFLLHFVKESKQDESGMPNNRFLAERTGGTYSTLKVQPAELEDSGVYFCASSQGGVSEQYFGPGTRLTVT.

This clone was seen only once. The chain has TRBV9 and TRBJ1-1; D is undetermined. Germline CDR1 is SGDLS and CDR2 is YYNGEE. The length of the CDR3 is 15 residues. V was shortened by 0 bases and J by 3 bases, with 12 bases between the two germline ends. In DNA form, the CDR3 reads TGTGCCAGCAGCGTAGGGAGAGGGTCGGACACTGAAGCTTTCTTT. Its protein product is CASSVGRGSDTEAFF.

The genes are TRBV28 and TRBJ2-2; weak D call: TRBD2 (7 bases). V lost 7 bases and J lost 6, with 15 bases in between. CDR1 is MDHEN, CDR2 SYDVKM, per germline. The CDR3 consists of 14 residues. The CDR3 spells CASIRQGRAGELFF. DNA for the CDR3: TGTGCCAGCATCCGCCAGGGGAGGGCCGGGGAGCTGTTTTTT.

This chain connects TRBV18 to TRBJ2-5; tentative D call: TRBD2 (6 bases). Trimming stripped 0 bases from V and 2 bases from J, with 7 bases between. Germline lookup yields CDR1 KGHSH and CDR2 LQKENI. This CDR3 has 14 residues. The DNA for the CDR3 is TGTGCCAGCTCACCACCGGGACTTCAAGAGACCCAGTACTTC. Protein sequence: CASSPPGLQETQYF.

V gene TRBV30 combines with J gene TRBJ2-7, with a possible D match to TRBD2 (5 bases). V was clipped by 8 bases and J by 3 bases, with 14 bases between them. Per germline, CDR1 GTSNPN and CDR2 SVGIG (reference sequence). The CDR3 length is 12 residues. CDR3 sequence: CAGRSGVYEQYF. The CDR3 DNA is TGTGCCGGACGAAGCGGAGTCTACGAGCAGTACTTC.

The chain couples TRBV9 to TRBJ1-2; D not resolved. The germline CDR1 and CDR2 sequences are SGDLS and YYNGEE. Trimming removed 4 bases at V and 5 bases at J, with 18 bases between. The CDR3 consists of 15 residues. DNA of the CDR3: TGTGCCAGCAGCTCCGCGGCGGGGTCTGGTTATGGCTACACCTTC. As protein: CASSSAAGSGYGYTF. Drawing the rest from reference TRBV9 and TRBJ1-2, the complete variable domain is DSGVTQTPKHLITATGQRVTLRCSPRSGDLSVYWYQQSLDQGLQFLIQYYNGEERAKGNILERFSAQQFPDLHSELNLSSLELGDSALYFCASSSAAGSGYGYTFGSGTRLTVV.